This T cell receptor (beta chain) was recovered during a study of Ad26.COV2.S vaccination and SARS-CoV-2 variants (dated by TCRdb to 2020 to 2022). About the study as a whole: Donors in the vaccine arm were drawn from COV1001, a multicentre, randomized, double-blind, placebo-controlled phase I-IIa trial testing Ad26.COV2.S in healthy adults. Investigators remained blinded to trial group allocation during experiments and outcome assessment. Ad26.COV2.S was administered intramuscularly at 5 x 10^10 or 1 x 10^11 viral particles, either as a single shot or as two shots given 56 days apart. Sequencing of the TCRbeta repertoire served to evaluate the specificity and breadth of SARS-CoV-2-reactive T cell receptors following Ad26.COV2.S vaccination. Trial participants were randomized into five groups of five, in which low-dose or high-dose Ad26.COV2.S was given once or twice, or placebo was given on both occasions. The TCR-sequenced set comprised around 32 samples: around 20 Ad26.COV2.S vaccine recipients, 5 placebo recipients and 8 SARS-CoV-2 convalescent individuals. Study-level results and caveats: Compared with placebo recipients, Ad26.COV2.S recipients showed higher spike-specific TCR breadth (P = 0.0014). Comparable non-spike TCR breadth was observed between vaccine and placebo recipients, consistent with only spike being contained in the vaccine. The study was not powered for comparison of responses between vaccine doses or regimens. After vaccination, substantial breadth of spike-specific CD8+ and CD4+ T cell responses was reported. It was noted by the authors that total T cell responses may have been underestimated by the TCR breadth and depth analyses.

Via the germline V gene (reference sequence), CDR1 is SGHKS and CDR2 YYEKEE. The junction shows trimming of 1 base on V and 1 base on J, and the gene matches do not reach 19 bases of it. Taken from cysteine to phenylalanine, the CDR3 has 20 residues. CDR3 DNA is the only sequence kept; it has 60 bases, read in frame from the first base. About this clone: Its binding antigen is unknown. The input lacks base qualities; no much larger clone sits a single base away.

This specimen's treatment or condition label, per the study, means: about 20 received Ad26.COV2.S at low or high dose, single or two shots; five or six received placebo; per-sample allocation not given. Repertoires of vaccine and placebo recipients were sequenced from samples taken on day 63 after the first injection. In Cohort 1b, 25 adults aged 18-55 years were enrolled at a single site in Boston, USA, between 29 July and 7 August 2020. Ad26.COV2.S consisted of a replication-incompetent adenovirus type 26 vector by which a prefusion-stabilized SARS-CoV-2 spike protein from the original Wuhan strain was expressed. The immunoSEQ Assay was the method used to sequence TCRbeta CDR3 regions. After extraction, genomic DNA underwent amplification by bias-controlled multiplex PCR, followed by high-throughput sequencing. On the authors' methods: To quantify the absolute abundance of each unique TCRbeta CDR3 region, sequences were collapsed and filtered. T cell fraction was estimated by normalization of TCRbeta template counts to usable DNA, with usable DNA being measured through amplification of reference genes present in all nucleated cells. Repertoire TCRs were annotated as SARS-CoV-2-specific by exact matching of V gene, CDR3 amino acid sequence and J gene to a known reactive TCR set. The reference SARS-CoV-2 TCR set was obtained from MIRA and was filtered for enrichment in COVID-19-positive ImmuneCODE repertoires, whereby public or cross-reactive TCRs were removed. Using the MIRA antigens, annotated TCRs were further analysed by specific ORF or by position within an ORF. Depth was the summed frequency of annotated unique rearrangements, while breadth was defined as annotated unique rearrangements over total unique productive rearrangements. Group comparisons of TCR breadth used two-sided Wilcoxon rank-sum tests. Imported from immuneACCESS, the table was reduced by TCRdb to in-frame sequences with V and J called. These copies leave out some clones; in studies compared against another copy, an unresolved V gene accounts for under half, and the cause of the remainder is not known. V, J and clone size reflect that table, while D and trimming were determined from the DNA. This sample lists around 400,000 clones; around 90% were detected once. Of the sample, about 12% is held by the ten largest clones.

Recombination connected TRBV5-5 to TRBJ2-7; the junction holds 8 bases that match TRBD2. The TCR comes from a person between 18 and 59 years old who received the Ad26.COV2.S COVID-19 vaccine or a placebo. The specimen was peripheral blood, collected in a trial of Ad26.COV2.S vaccine versus placebo. Here the CDR3 is given as CASSLSTAGGAGSISYEQYF. The DNA sequence is given as TGTGCCAGCAGCTTGAGTACGGCGGGAGGTGCAGGGAGCATTTCCTACGAGCAGTACTTC. The CDR3, completed at both ends by the reference TRBV5-5 and TRBJ2-7 genes, gives the full variable domain DAGVTQSPTHLIKTRGQQVTLRCSPISGHKSVSWYQQVLGQGPQFIFQYYEKEERGRGNFPDRFSARQFPNYSSELNVNALLLGDSALYLCASSLSTAGGAGSISYEQYFGPGTRLTVT.